The 15 T cell receptor beta chains presented below share a single source sample, sequenced in a study of cytomegalovirus exposure and HLA in healthy donors. This table comes from immunoSEQ multiplex PCR, and its TCRdb copy is limited to in-frame clones, with some not included. This sample has around 250,000 clones, with 85% to 90% found just once. Sequencing input: PBMCs. Receptors originate from a woman under 30 in good health and CMV-seronegative.

CDR3 sequence: CASSIVGQGATNEKLFF. CDR3 DNA sequence: TGTGCCAGTAGTATCGTCGGACAGGGAGCAACTAATGAAAAACTGTTTTTT. The gene calls are TRBV19 and TRBJ1-4, with 8 bases fitting TRBD1. This CDR3 region has 17 residues. The germline V gene encodes CDR1 LNHDA and CDR2 SQIVND (reference sequence). Germline trimming cut 3 bases from V and 0 bases from J; bases unmatched to any gene: 6.

In its sample, this clone was seen once. This chain connects TRBV5-8 to TRBJ1-2, with D perhaps TRBD1 (6 bases). Looked up from germline, CDR1 is SGHTS and CDR2 is YDEGEE. V was pared by 4 bases and J by 3 bases, with 13 bases between. The CDR3 spans 14 residues. The CDR3 DNA is TGTGCCAGCAGCGTTGAGACAGGCTACTATGGCTACACCTTC. Protein sequence: CASSVETGYYGYTF. Full variable domain (rest looked up from reference TRBV5-8 and TRBJ1-2): EAGVTQSPTHLIKTRGQQATLRCSPISGHTSVYWYQQALGLGLQFLLWYDEGEERNRGNFPPRFSGRQFPNYSSELNVNALELEDSALYLCASSVETGYYGYTFGSGTRLTVV.

CDR3 amino acids: CASSPGGWNQPQHF. CDR3 nucleotide sequence: TGTGCCAGCAGCCCAGGGGGGTGGAATCAGCCCCAGCATTTT. V usage is TRBV6-4 and J usage is TRBJ1-5, with 7 positions matching TRBD1. The CDR3 contains 14 residues. Per germline, CDR1 MRHNA and CDR2 SNTAGT. V gave up 6 bases and J gave up 4 bases; unmatched junction bases: 6.

On this clone itself: Mismatch with germline at one junction end may stem from a read error. The rearrangement uses TRBV7-7 and TRBJ2-2; 7 bases are a match to TRBD1. There are 17 residues in the CDR3. CDR1 is SSHAT and CDR2 is FNYEAQ in the germline V gene (reference sequence). In nucleotides, the CDR3 is TGTGCTAGCAGCTTTAATCTCGACAGGGTGAACACCGGGGAGCTGTTTTTT. This translates into CASSFNLDRVNTGELFF.

V gene TRBV5-1 combines with J gene TRBJ2-5, with 14 bases aligning to TRBD2. The CDR3 is 18 amino acids. CDR1 and CDR2 from the germline V gene are SGHRS and YFSETQ. The V segment lost 4 bases and the J segment 2 bases; nucleotides outside the gene matches: 10. The CDR3 nucleotides are TGCGCCAGCAGCGGTGGACTAGCGGGGGGACTACTACAAGAGACCCAGTACTTC. This codes for CASSGGLAGGLLQETQYF. Variable domain in full (rest from reference TRBV5-1 and TRBJ2-5): KAGVTQTPRYLIKTRGQQVTLSCSPISGHRSVSWYQQTPGQGLQFLFEYFSETQRNKGNFPGRFSGRQFSNSRSEMNVSTLELGDSALYLCASSGGLAGGLLQETQYFGPGTRLLVL.

The chain uses TRBV7-7 and TRBJ1-1; D is perhaps TRBD1 (5 bases). The V gene's germline CDR1 is SSHAT and CDR2 FNYEAQ (reference sequence). CDR3 length: 16 amino acids. Deletions cut 4 bases from V and 0 bases from J, with 15 bases between. CDR3: CASSSVIRQMNTEAFF. Written as DNA, the CDR3 is TGTGCCAGCAGCTCAGTGATTAGACAGATGAACACTGAAGCTTTCTTT.

On this clone itself: Other DNA sequences in the sample encode the same CDR3. The rearrangement joins TRBV9 to TRBJ1-5, with D perhaps TRBD1 (6 bases). Germline lookup yields CDR1 SGDLS and CDR2 YYNGEE. The CDR3 loop spans 14 amino acids. Trimming left V 0 bases short and J 4 bases short, with 8 bases between. The CDR3 reads CASSVGRGNQPQHF. The CDR3, as DNA: TGTGCCAGCAGCGTAGGCAGGGGTAATCAGCCCCAGCATTTT.

This rearrangement joins TRBV14 to TRBJ2-7; D may be TRBD2 (6 bases). CDR3 length: 14 residues. Deletions cut 1 base from V and 5 bases from J, with 12 bases between. The germline CDR1 and CDR2 sequences are SGHDN and FVKESK. CDR3: CASSQVDWGDEQYF. The CDR3 DNA reads as TGTGCCAGCAGCCAAGTTGATTGGGGGGACGAGCAGTACTTC.

In this sample, this clone turned up once. The V gene is TRBV15, the J gene TRBJ1-2; 7 bases fit TRBD1. The CDR3 contains 18 residues. CDR1 LNHNV and CDR2 YYDKDF come from the germline V gene (reference sequence). The V and J ends lost 5 bases and 4 bases, in that order; junction bases with no gene match: 19. CDR3 residues: CATSGSTGADTYLYGYTF. CDR3 nucleotide sequence: TGTGCCACCAGCGGCTCCACAGGGGCCGATACATATCTCTATGGCTACACCTTC.

The chain has TRBV7-2 and TRBJ1-6; D ambiguous. V lost 5 bases to trimming and J lost 0 bases, with 14 bases between them. Germline CDR1 reads SGHTA; CDR2 reads FQGNSA. The CDR3 has 17 amino acids. The CDR3 coding sequence is TGTGCCAGCAGCCCCGAAGATGGGAGCTCCTATAATTCACCCCTCCACTTT. This sequence encodes CASSPEDGSSYNSPLHF.

The chain is built from TRBV5-8 and TRBJ1-6; TRBD1 is a possible D gene (5 bases). In germline, CDR1 is SGHTS, CDR2 YDEGEE. This CDR3 region has 19 residues. V gave up 0 bases and J gave up 5 bases, with 21 bases separating them. In DNA form, the CDR3 reads TGTGCCAGCAGCTTGGGTAGAGCAGGGCAGGGCAGAGATAATTCACCCCTCCACTTT. Protein: CASSLGRAGQGRDNSPLHF. Based on the CDR3 plus reference TRBV5-8 and TRBJ1-6, the full variable domain is EAGVTQSPTHLIKTRGQQATLRCSPISGHTSVYWYQQALGLGLQFLLWYDEGEERNRGNFPPRFSGRQFPNYSSELNVNALELEDSALYLCASSLGRAGQGRDNSPLHFGNGTRLTVT.

V and J are TRBV27 and TRBJ1-1; TRBD1 aligns across 8 bases. This CDR3 is 15 amino acids long. V shed 4 bases, J shed 7 bases, and the junction held 11 bases outside the gene matches. Germline-derived CDR1 and CDR2 are MNHEY and SMNVEV (reference sequence). DNA of the CDR3: TGTGCCAGCAGTTCCCCGGGGTCACAGGGGGATGAAGCTTTCTTT. Encoded protein: CASSSPGSQGDEAFF.

The chain uses TRBV27 and TRBJ1-1; TRBD1 agrees at 7 bases. Trimming cost V 3 bases and J 3 bases; bases outside gene matches: 4. Per the germline V gene, CDR1 is MNHEY and CDR2 is SMNVEV (reference sequence). The CDR3 is 14 amino acids. The CDR3 sequence: CASSFRTGYTEAFF. CDR3 DNA: TGTGCCAGCAGTTTCCGGACAGGCTACACTGAAGCTTTCTTT.

V and J are TRBV4-3 and TRBJ2-1, with 7 nucleotides matching TRBD2. The germline gives CDR1 LGHNA, CDR2 YSLEER. CDR3 length: 17 amino acids. J was trimmed by 6 bases and V by 1 base; bases with no gene match: 12. The CDR3 DNA reads as TGCGCCAGCAGCCAAGGATGGTGGGGGGGAGGACTCAATGAGCAGTTCTTC. This translates into CASSQGWWGGGLNEQFF.

This rearrangement joins TRBV27 to TRBJ2-7; possibly TRBD1 for D (5 bases). CDR1 is MNHEY and CDR2 is SMNVEV in the germline V gene (reference sequence). V gave up 4 bases and J gave up 7 bases, with 14 bases separating them. CDR3 length: 13 amino acids. CDR3 amino acids: CASSSQGLGEQYF. The CDR3 coding sequence is TGTGCCAGCAGTTCCCAGGGTTTGGGGGAGCAGTACTTC.